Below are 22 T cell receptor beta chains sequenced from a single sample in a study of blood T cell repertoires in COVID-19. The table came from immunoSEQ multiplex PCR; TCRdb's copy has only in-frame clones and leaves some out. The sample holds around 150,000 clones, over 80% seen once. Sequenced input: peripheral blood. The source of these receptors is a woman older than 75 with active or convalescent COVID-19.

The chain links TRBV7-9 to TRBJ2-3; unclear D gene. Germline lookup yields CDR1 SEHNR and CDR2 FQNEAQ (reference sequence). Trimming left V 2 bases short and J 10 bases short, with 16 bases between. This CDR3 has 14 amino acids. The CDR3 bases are TGTGCCAGCAGCTTAAGCCCCTCATTCCTTGCGCAGTATTTT. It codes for CASSLSPSFLAQYF.

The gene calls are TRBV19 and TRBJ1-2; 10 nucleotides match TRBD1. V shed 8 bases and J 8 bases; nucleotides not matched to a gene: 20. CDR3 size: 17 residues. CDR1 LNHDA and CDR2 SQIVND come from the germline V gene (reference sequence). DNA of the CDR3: TGTGCCAGTGCCACCGGGACAGGGGTAATTCCGGGCCGCGGCTACACCTTC. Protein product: CASATGTGVIPGRGYTF.

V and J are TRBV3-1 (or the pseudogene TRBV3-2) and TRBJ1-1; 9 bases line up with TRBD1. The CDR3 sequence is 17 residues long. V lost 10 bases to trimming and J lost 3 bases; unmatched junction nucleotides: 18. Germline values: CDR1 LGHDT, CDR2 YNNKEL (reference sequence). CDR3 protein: CATRQRTGDLGDTEAFF. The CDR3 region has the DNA TGTGCCACCAGGCAAAGGACAGGGGATTTGGGGGACACTGAAGCTTTCTTT.

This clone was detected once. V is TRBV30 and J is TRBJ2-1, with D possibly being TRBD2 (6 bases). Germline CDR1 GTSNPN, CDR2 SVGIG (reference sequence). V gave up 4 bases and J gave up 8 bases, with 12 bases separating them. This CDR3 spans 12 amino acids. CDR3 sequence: CAWNGWEDEQFF. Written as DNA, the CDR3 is TGTGCCTGGAATGGGTGGGAGGATGAGCAGTTCTTC.

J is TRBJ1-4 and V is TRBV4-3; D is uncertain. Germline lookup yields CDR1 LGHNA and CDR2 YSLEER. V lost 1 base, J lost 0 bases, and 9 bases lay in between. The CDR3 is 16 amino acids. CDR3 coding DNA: TGCGCCAGCAGCCAAGGAAGGACTGCAACTAATGAAAAACTGTTTTTT. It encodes CASSQGRTATNEKLFF.

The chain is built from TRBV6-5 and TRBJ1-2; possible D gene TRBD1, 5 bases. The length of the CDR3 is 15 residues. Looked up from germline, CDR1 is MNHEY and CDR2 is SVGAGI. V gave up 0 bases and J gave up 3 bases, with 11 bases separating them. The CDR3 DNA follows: TGTGCCAGCAGTTACTCGAGGGAGGGGCACTATGGCTACACCTTC. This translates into CASSYSREGHYGYTF.

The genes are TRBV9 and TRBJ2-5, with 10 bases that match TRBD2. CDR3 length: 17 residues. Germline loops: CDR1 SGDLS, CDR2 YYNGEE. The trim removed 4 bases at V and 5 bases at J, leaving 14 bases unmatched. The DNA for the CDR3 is TGTGCCAGCAGCCCGGAGCTAGCGGGGGCCGGGAGGGAGACCCAGTACTTC. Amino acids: CASSPELAGAGRETQYF.

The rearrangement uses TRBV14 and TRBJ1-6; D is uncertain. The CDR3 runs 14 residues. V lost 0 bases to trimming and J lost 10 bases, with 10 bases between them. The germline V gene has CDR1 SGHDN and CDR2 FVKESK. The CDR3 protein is CASSQDSSFSPLHF. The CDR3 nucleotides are TGTGCCAGCAGCCAAGATTCCAGTTTCTCACCCCTCCACTTT. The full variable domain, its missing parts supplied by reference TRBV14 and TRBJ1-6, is EAGVTQFPSHSVIEKGQTVTLRCDPISGHDNLYWYRRVMGKEIKFLLHFVKESKQDESGMPNNRFLAERTGGTYSTLKVQPAELEDSGVYFCASSQDSSFSPLHFGNGTRLTVT.

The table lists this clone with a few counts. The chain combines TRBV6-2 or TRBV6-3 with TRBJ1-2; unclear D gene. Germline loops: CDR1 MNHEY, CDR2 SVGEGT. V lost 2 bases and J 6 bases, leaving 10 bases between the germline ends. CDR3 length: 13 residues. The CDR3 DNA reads TGTGCCAGCAGTTACAGACTTATCGATGGCTACACCTTC. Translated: CASSYRLIDGYTF.

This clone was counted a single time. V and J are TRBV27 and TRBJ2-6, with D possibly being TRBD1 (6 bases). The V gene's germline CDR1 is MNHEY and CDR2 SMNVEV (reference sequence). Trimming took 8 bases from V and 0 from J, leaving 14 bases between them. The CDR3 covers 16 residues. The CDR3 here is CASRTATLSGANVLTF. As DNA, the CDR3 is TGTGCCAGCCGGACAGCAACCCTCTCTGGGGCCAACGTCCTGACTTTC.

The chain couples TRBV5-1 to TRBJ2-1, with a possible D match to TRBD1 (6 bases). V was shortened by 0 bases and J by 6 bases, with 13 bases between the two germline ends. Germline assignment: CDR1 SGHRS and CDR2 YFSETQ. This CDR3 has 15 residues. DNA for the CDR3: TGCGCCAGCAGCTTGGCCAGGGGATCCCTCAATGAGCAGTTCTTC. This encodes CASSLARGSLNEQFF. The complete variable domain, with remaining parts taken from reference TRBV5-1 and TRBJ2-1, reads KAGVTQTPRYLIKTRGQQVTLSCSPISGHRSVSWYQQTPGQGLQFLFEYFSETQRNKGNFPGRFSGRQFSNSRSEMNVSTLELGDSALYLCASSLARGSLNEQFFGPGTRLTVL.

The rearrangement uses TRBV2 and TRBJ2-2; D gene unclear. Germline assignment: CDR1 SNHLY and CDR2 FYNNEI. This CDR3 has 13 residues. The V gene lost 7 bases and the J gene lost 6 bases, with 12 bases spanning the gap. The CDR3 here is CASKVDSSGELFF. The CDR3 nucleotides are TGTGCCAGCAAGGTCGACTCGTCCGGGGAGCTGTTTTTT.

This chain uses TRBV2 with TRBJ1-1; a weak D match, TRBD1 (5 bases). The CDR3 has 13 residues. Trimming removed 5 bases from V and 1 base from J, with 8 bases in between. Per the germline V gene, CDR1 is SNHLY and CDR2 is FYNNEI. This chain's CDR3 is CASSSDRNTEAFF. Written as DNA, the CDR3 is TGTGCCAGCAGTTCCGACAGGAACACTGAAGCTTTCTTT.

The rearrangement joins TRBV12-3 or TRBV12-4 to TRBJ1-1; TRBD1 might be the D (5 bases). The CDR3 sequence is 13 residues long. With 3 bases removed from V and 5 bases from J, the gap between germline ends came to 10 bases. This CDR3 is CASSFRVTTEAFF. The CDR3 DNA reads TGTGCCAGCAGTTTCAGGGTGACGACTGAAGCTTTCTTT.

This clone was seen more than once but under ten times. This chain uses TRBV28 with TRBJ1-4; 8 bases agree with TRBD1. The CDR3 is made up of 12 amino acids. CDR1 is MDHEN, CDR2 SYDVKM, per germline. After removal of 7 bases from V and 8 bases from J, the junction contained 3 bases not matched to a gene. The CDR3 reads CASMGQAEKLFF. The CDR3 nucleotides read TGTGCCAGCATGGGACAGGCCGAAAAACTGTTTTTT.

This CDR3 is CASSAGEGQGVLGYTF. CDR3 nucleotide sequence: TGTGCCAGCAGCGCTGGGGAGGGACAGGGGGTTCTTGGCTACACCTTC. The chain joins TRBV9 to TRBJ1-2; TRBD1 aligns across 11 bases. After removal of 3 bases from V and 7 bases from J, the junction contained 11 bases not matched to a gene. The CDR3 sequence is 16 residues long. CDR1 is SGDLS, CDR2 YYNGEE, per germline.

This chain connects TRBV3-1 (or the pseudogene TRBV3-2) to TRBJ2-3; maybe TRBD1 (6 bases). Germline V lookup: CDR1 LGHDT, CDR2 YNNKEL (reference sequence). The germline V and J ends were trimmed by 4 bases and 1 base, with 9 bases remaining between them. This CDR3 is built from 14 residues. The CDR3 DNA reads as TGTGCCAGCAGCCGGTCAGGGGGCACAGATACGCAGTATTTT. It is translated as CASSRSGGTDTQYF.

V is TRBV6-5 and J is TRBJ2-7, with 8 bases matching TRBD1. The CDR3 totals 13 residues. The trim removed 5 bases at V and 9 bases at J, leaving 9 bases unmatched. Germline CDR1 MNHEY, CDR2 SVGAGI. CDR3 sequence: CASSPGTGVGQYF. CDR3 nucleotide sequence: TGTGCCAGCAGTCCAGGGACAGGCGTCGGGCAGTACTTC.

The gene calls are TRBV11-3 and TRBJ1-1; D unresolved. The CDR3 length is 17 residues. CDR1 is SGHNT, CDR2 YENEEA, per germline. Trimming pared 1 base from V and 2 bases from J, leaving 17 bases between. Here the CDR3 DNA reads TGTGCCAGCAGCTTAGTTCGGCCCGGGTGGATTAACACTGAAGCTTTCTTT. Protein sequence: CASSLVRPGWINTEAFF. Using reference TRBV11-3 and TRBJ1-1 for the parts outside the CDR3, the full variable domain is EAGVVQSPRYKIIEKKQPVAFWCNPISGHNTLYWYLQNLGQGPELLIRYENEEAVDDSQLPKDRFSAERLKGVDSTLKIQPAELGDSAVYLCASSLVRPGWINTEAFFGQGTRLTVV.

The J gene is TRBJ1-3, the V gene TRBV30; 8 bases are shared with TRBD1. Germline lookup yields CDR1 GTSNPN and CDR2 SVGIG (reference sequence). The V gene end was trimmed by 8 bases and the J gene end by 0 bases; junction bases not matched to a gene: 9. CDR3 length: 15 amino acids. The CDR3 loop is CAGYPGQDSGNTIYF. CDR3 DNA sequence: TGTGCCGGCTATCCGGGACAGGACTCTGGAAACACCATATATTTT.

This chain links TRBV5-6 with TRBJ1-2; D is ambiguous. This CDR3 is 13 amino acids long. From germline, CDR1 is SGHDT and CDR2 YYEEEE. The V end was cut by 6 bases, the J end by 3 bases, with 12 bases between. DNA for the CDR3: TGTGCCAGCACCTCGGATGCGGACTATGGCTACACCTTC. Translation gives CASTSDADYGYTF.

The CDR3 sequence: CASSGGQGSNEKLFF. DNA of the CDR3: TGTGCCAGCTCAGGGGGACAGGGGTCTAATGAAAAACTGTTTTTT. V and J are TRBV18 and TRBJ1-4; TRBD1 matches at 10 bases. Germline-derived CDR1 and CDR2 are KGHSH and LQKENI. The V gene end was trimmed by 5 bases and the J gene end by 3 bases; junction bases not matched to a gene: 3. CDR3 length equals 15 residues.